The present TCR beta chain was sequenced within a study of cytomegalovirus exposure and HLA in healthy donors. Concerning this clone itself: Its antigen is unknown.

This CDR3 spans 17 amino acids. CDR1 and CDR2 from the germline V gene are MGHRA and YSYEKL. V was cut by 0 bases and J by 4 bases, with 15 bases left in between. General observations from the study: TCR beta V- and J-gene trimming, according to a later analysis, was linked to a missense DCLRE1C variant. In an earlier analysis, productive rearrangement rates for most beta V segments clustered near 87% or 30%. Several top significant clusters appeared, in a later analysis, to be linked to common viral pathogens. Sequencing likely generated an artifact that appeared as a cluster of highly shared sequence variants.

PCR was performed using 60 Vbeta and 13 Jbeta primers. Produced via immunoSEQ multiplex PCR; TCRdb's table is partial and in-frame only. This sample has 140,000 or so clones, with more than 75% found just once. This receptor was obtained from a female donor in good health and CMV-seronegative. The V call is TRBV4-1, the J call TRBJ2-2; a possible D gene is TRBD1 (6 bases). Sequenced input: PBMCs. The CDR3 bases are TGCGCCAGCAGCCAAGAGGGATTCCAGGGGACCACCGGGGAGCTGTTTTTT. Protein: CASSQEGFQGTTGELFF.